A single sample gave rise to the 12 T cell receptor beta chains below, sequenced in a study of blood T cell repertoires in COVID-19. The repertoire was sequenced with immunoSEQ multiplex PCR; TCRdb's copy has only in-frame clones and lacks some. This table has approximately 500,000 clones, roughly 89% appearing once. Sequenced: peripheral blood. These receptors came from a man in his late teens or twenties with COVID-19, enrolled during active disease.

The CDR3 is CASSKDRGLYEQYF. The CDR3 DNA follows: TGTGCCAGCAGCAAGGACAGGGGATTGTACGAGCAGTACTTC. This sequence joins TRBV2 and TRBJ2-7, with 9 bases matching TRBD1. Germline-derived CDR1 and CDR2 are SNHLY and FYNNEI. The V segment lost 6 bases and the J segment 4 bases; nucleotides outside the gene matches: 7. The CDR3 covers 14 residues. Using reference TRBV2 and TRBJ2-7 for the parts outside the CDR3, the full variable domain is EPEVTQTPSHQVTQMGQEVILRCVPISNHLYFYWYRQILGQKVEFLVSFYNNEISEKSEIFDDQFSVERPDGSNFTLKIRSTKLEDSAMYFCASSKDRGLYEQYFGPGTRLTVT.

In its sample, this clone was seen once. V usage is TRBV29-1 and J usage is TRBJ2-5; maybe TRBD1 (6 bases). This CDR3 contains 15 residues. The V and J ends lost 6 bases and 2 bases respectively, with 19 bases between them. Germline V CDR1 and CDR2: SQVTM, ANQGSEA. The CDR3 loop is CSVTGLDEAQETQYF. The CDR3 DNA is TGCAGCGTGACAGGACTTGACGAAGCACAAGAGACCCAGTACTTC.

This rearrangement joins TRBV11-2 to TRBJ1-1; 8 nucleotides line up with TRBD1. Losses at the gene ends were 4 bases for V and 2 bases for J; bases not matched to a gene: 6. Germline CDR1 and CDR2: SGHAT and FQNNGV. The CDR3 has 15 amino acids. The CDR3 spells CASSSIQGANTEAFF. The CDR3, as DNA: TGTGCCAGCAGCTCGATCCAGGGGGCAAACACTGAAGCTTTCTTT.

The rearrangement uses TRBV19 and TRBJ2-6, with 9 positions matching TRBD2. The CDR3 sequence is 17 residues long. With 6 bases clipped from V and 0 bases from J, the junction kept 6 bases outside the gene matches. Germline CDR1 reads LNHDA; CDR2 reads SQIVND (reference sequence). CDR3 loop: CASSQAGGGSGANVLTF. The CDR3 DNA reads TGTGCCAGTAGCCAAGCGGGAGGTGGCTCTGGGGCCAACGTCCTGACTTTC.

The genes are TRBV27 and TRBJ1-2; no firm D call. Trimming cost V 4 bases and J 4 bases, with 19 bases left between them. CDR1 and CDR2 from the germline V gene are MNHEY and SMNVEV (reference sequence). There are 16 residues in the CDR3. The chain's CDR3 is CASSSTPGTASYGYTF. CDR3 DNA: TGTGCCAGCAGTTCGACGCCGGGAACAGCCAGCTATGGCTACACCTTC.

J is TRBJ2-3 and V is TRBV13, with a weak D call TRBD2 (5 bases). The V end lost 6 bases, the J end lost 8 bases, and 21 bases lay between the germline ends. Germline lookup yields CDR1 PRHDT and CDR2 FYEKMQ (reference sequence). There are 15 residues in the CDR3. This chain's CDR3 is CASRALGSGPGTQYF. Here the CDR3 DNA reads TGTGCCAGCAGGGCCCTGGGGAGCGGTCCGGGTACGCAGTATTTT.

The chain joins TRBV4-1 to TRBJ1-4, with TRBD1 identical over 8 bases. J lost 4 bases, V lost 5 bases, and 3 bases had no gene match. The CDR3 runs 14 residues. The V gene's germline CDR1 is MGHRA and CDR2 YSYEKL. The CDR3 nucleotides read TGCGCCAGCAGCGCAGGGGGCTTTAATGAAAAACTGTTTTTT. This sequence encodes CASSAGGFNEKLFF.

The J gene is TRBJ2-3, the V gene TRBV2; 9 bases match TRBD1. This CDR3 has 11 amino acids. Germline V gives CDR1 SNHLY, CDR2 FYNNEI. The V gene end was trimmed by 9 bases and the J gene end by 6 bases; junction bases not matched to a gene: 1. The CDR3 is CASGQGDTQYF. The CDR3 coding sequence is TGTGCCAGTGGACAGGGGGATACGCAGTATTTT.

This clone occurred once. The V and J genes are TRBV5-1 and TRBJ2-7, with 8 positions matching TRBD1. Germline V gives CDR1 SGHRS, CDR2 YFSETQ. This CDR3 region has 14 residues. V shed 5 bases and J 2 bases; nucleotides not matched to a gene: 6. The CDR3 is CASRLGTGPYEQYF. The CDR3 DNA is TGCGCCAGCAGGCTCGGGACAGGTCCCTACGAGCAGTACTTC.

The V call is TRBV7-2, the J call TRBJ2-6; D uncertain. Germline CDR1 reads SGHTA; CDR2 reads FQGNSA. The V end was cut by 1 base, the J end by 2 bases, with 12 bases between. The CDR3 sequence is 17 residues long. This CDR3 is CASSLVGSEPGANVLTF. For the CDR3, the DNA is TGTGCCAGCAGCTTAGTTGGAAGCGAGCCTGGGGCCAACGTCCTGACTTTC.

The CDR3 sequence: CASSLQGRPGELFF. The CDR3 nucleotides read TGTGCCAGCAGCTTGCAGGGGCGGCCCGGGGAGCTGTTTTTT. The chain employs TRBV5-4 and TRBJ2-2, with a tentative D call TRBD1 (6 bases). CDR3 length: 14 residues. The V end lost 1 base, the J end lost 6 bases, and 10 bases lay between the germline ends. The germline V gene has CDR1 SGHNT and CDR2 YYREEE (reference sequence).

This chain connects TRBV19 to TRBJ2-4, with no clear D. V lost 4 bases to trimming and J lost 0 bases, with 4 bases between them. CDR1 is LNHDA and CDR2 is SQIVND in the germline V gene (reference sequence). CDR3 length: 13 residues. The CDR3 region has the DNA TGTGCCAGTAGTACTTTAGCCAAAAACATTCAGTACTTC. This gives the protein CASSTLAKNIQYF.